Each of the 20 T cell receptor beta chains below was sequenced from the same sample in a study of T cell repertoires in cytomegalovirus infection. Their target antigens are unknown. TCRdb re-derived calls from the reads in MiXCR, one entry per CDR3 protein. The profile shows under 130,000 distinct CDR3 sequences, under 50% of them singletons. The material sequenced was CD8+ T cells from cultured PBMCs, taken from culture after CMV antigen stimulation. All receptors derive from a human donor in good health (CMV status not recorded). Some clones in this sample may be carry-over from other donors' samples.

V is TRBV7-8 and J is TRBJ2-5; D perhaps matches TRBD2 (6 bases). V shed 2 bases and J shed 1 base, with 26 bases lying between them. Germline lookup yields CDR1 SGHVS and CDR2 FQNEAQ. This CDR3 is 20 amino acids long. Here the CDR3 reads CASSLIVGDSLPLVQETQYF. The CDR3 nucleotides are TGTGCCAGCAGCTTAATCGTAGGGGACTCTCTTCCTTTGGTCCAAGAGACCCAGTACTTC.

The rearrangement links TRBV7-2 to TRBJ2-3, with TRBD2 matching 9 bases. With 1 base clipped from V and 1 base from J, the junction kept 6 bases outside the gene matches. The germline CDR1 and CDR2 sequences are SGHTA and FQGNSA. The CDR3 runs to 17 residues. The CDR3 reads CASSLDLQRGGTDTQYF. CDR3 nucleotide sequence: TGTGCCAGCAGCTTAGATCTGCAGCGGGGGGGCACAGATACGCAGTATTTT.

This clonotype has just a few counts. CDR3 in DNA: TGTGCCAGCAGCCCCCAGGGGCAGAACACTGAAGCTTTCTTT. It codes for CASSPQGQNTEAFF. This sequence joins TRBV7-6 and TRBJ1-1, with D maybe TRBD1 (6 bases). V was trimmed by 5 bases and J by 1 base, leaving 11 bases between them. CDR1 is SGHVS, CDR2 FNYEAQ, per germline. CDR3 length equals 14 residues. The full variable domain, in which reference TRBV7-6 and TRBJ1-1 provide the parts outside the CDR3, is GAGVSQSPRYKVTKRGQDVALRCDPISGHVSLYWYRQALGQGPEFLTYFNYEAQQDKSGLPNDRFSAERPEGSISTLTIQRTEQRDSAMYRCASSPQGQNTEAFFGQGTRLTVV.

The chain joins TRBV27 to TRBJ1-6; tentatively, D is TRBD1 (5 bases). V shed 7 bases and J shed 10 bases, with 14 bases lying between them. This CDR3 is built from 13 residues. Germline assignment: CDR1 MNHEY and CDR2 SMNVEV (reference sequence). The DNA for the CDR3 is TGTGCCAGCAAAACGGGGGAACGGTCACCCCTCCACTTT. Protein product: CASKTGERSPLHF.

The V and J genes are TRBV13 and TRBJ1-1; D call uncertain. Germline V gene data show CDR1 as PRHDT and CDR2 as FYEKMQ (reference sequence). V shed 6 bases and J shed 7 bases, with 12 bases lying between them. This CDR3 spans 12 amino acids. The CDR3 coding sequence is TGTGCCAGCAGATATCAACGGGGTGAAGCTTTCTTT. Its protein is CASRYQRGEAFF.

This clonotype was counted between two and nine times. The chain joins TRBV7-9 to TRBJ1-1, with TRBD1 as a possible D gene (5 bases). CDR1 and CDR2 (germline): SEHNR, FQNEAQ (reference sequence). This CDR3 region has 12 residues. Deletions cut 5 bases from V and 9 bases from J, with 13 bases between. The CDR3 loop is CASSQGRQQAFF. As DNA, the CDR3 is TGTGCCAGCAGCCAAGGGAGACAGCAAGCTTTCTTT.

The CDR3 sequence is CASRGQGYGSYEQYF. CDR3 bases: TGTGCCAGCAGGGGACAGGGTTATGGTTCCTACGAGCAGTACTTC. V and J are TRBV2 and TRBJ2-7, with TRBD1 matching over 9 bases. Looked up from germline, CDR1 is SNHLY and CDR2 is FYNNEI. This CDR3 comprises 15 residues. J lost 1 base, V lost 6 bases, and 7 bases had no gene match.

The chain has TRBV27 and TRBJ2-1; tentatively, D is TRBD1 or TRBD2 (5 bases each). CDR3 size: 16 residues. Trimming left V 0 bases short and J 4 bases short, with 13 bases between. Germline V lookup: CDR1 MNHEY, CDR2 SMNVEV (reference sequence). The CDR3 sequence: CASSLSGPGPYNEQFF. Here the CDR3 DNA reads TGTGCCAGCAGTTTATCAGGACCGGGGCCTTACAATGAGCAGTTCTTC.

For this clonotype: One end of the junction fails to match germline, which may point to a read error. The rearrangement joins TRBV10-3 to TRBJ2-1; D call uncertain. CDR1 ENHRY and CDR2 SYGVKD come from the germline V gene. This CDR3 has 15 amino acids. The CDR3 bases are TGTGCCATCAGTGATGGTTTAGTTAGTTTCAATAAGCAGTTCTTC. The encoded protein is CAISDGLVSFNKQFF.

This clonotype showed up many times. This chain links TRBV6-6 with TRBJ2-1; D unclear. Trimming took 4 bases from V and 7 from J, leaving 8 bases between them. Looked up from germline, CDR1 is MNHNY and CDR2 is SVGAGI (reference sequence). The CDR3 is 12 amino acids. The CDR3 nucleotides are TGTGCCAGCAGTTTGACGGCAAATGAGCAGTTCTTC. Translated: CASSLTANEQFF.

Details on this clonotype: The junction does not match germline at one end; this may be a read error. The chain couples TRBV7-3 to TRBJ1-5, with D unresolved. This CDR3 has 16 residues. Germline V gene lookup returns CDR1 SGHTA and CDR2 FQGTGA. The CDR3 protein is CASSPSTRRYNQRQHF. CDR3 coding DNA: TGTGCCAGCAGCCCCTCCACACGGCGGTACAATCAGCGCCAGCATTTT.

This clonotype has only a few counts. V and J are TRBV18 and TRBJ2-5; 9 nucleotides match TRBD1. CDR3 length: 16 residues. V was clipped by 1 base and J by 0 bases; unmatched bases: 3. The germline gives CDR1 KGHSH, CDR2 LQKENI. This chain's CDR3 is CASSPRDRAYQETQYF. CDR3 in DNA: TGTGCCAGCTCACCACGGGACAGGGCGTACCAAGAGACCCAGTACTTC.

The rearrangement links TRBV5-6 to TRBJ2-1; TRBD2 aligns across 12 bases. Germline V gene sequence: CDR1 SGHDT, CDR2 YYEEEE. Trimming cost V 0 bases and J 6 bases; bases outside gene matches: 4. CDR3 length: 16 amino acids. CDR3 protein: CASSLGLAGGPNEQFF. The CDR3 region has the DNA TGTGCCAGCAGCTTGGGCCTAGCGGGGGGGCCCAATGAGCAGTTCTTC.

J is TRBJ2-7 and V is TRBV7-6; D tentatively reads TRBD1 or TRBD2 (5 bases each). V was cut by 2 bases and J by 5 bases, with 10 bases left in between. The germline gives CDR1 SGHVS, CDR2 FNYEAQ. CDR3 length equals 13 residues. The CDR3 loop reads CASSLWDQNEQYF. CDR3 DNA sequence: TGTGCCAGCAGCTTATGGGACCAGAACGAGCAGTACTTC.

This sequence joins TRBV4-1 and TRBJ1-6; 7 bases align to TRBD1. This CDR3 spans 15 amino acids. Germline-derived CDR1 and CDR2 are MGHRA and YSYEKL. After removal of 2 bases from V and 9 bases from J, the junction contained 7 bases not matched to a gene. CDR3 in DNA: TGCGCCAGCAGCCAAAACCGACAGGGTAGTTCACCCCTCCACTTT. This codes for CASSQNRQGSSPLHF.

The table lists this clonotype with a count of one. The chain employs TRBV20-1 and TRBJ2-7; D might be TRBD1 (6 bases). CDR1 is DFQATT, CDR2 SNEGSKA, per germline (reference sequence). Trimming removed 0 bases from V and 4 bases from J, with 7 bases in between. CDR3 length: 12 amino acids. The CDR3 spells CSARDRGYEQYF. The CDR3 coding sequence is TGCAGTGCTAGAGACAGGGGTTACGAGCAGTACTTC.

J is TRBJ2-7 and V is TRBV6-6; 8 bases line up with TRBD2. The germline gives CDR1 MNHNY, CDR2 SVGAGI (reference sequence). V dropped 6 bases and J dropped 3; count of bases not matched to a gene: 10. The CDR3 contains 15 residues. CDR3 in amino acids: CASRKPGLDNYEQYF. The CDR3 nucleotides are TGTGCCAGCAGAAAGCCGGGACTAGACAACTACGAGCAGTACTTC.

This chain joins TRBV14 and TRBJ2-7, with D possibly being TRBD2 (6 bases). CDR1 is SGHDN, CDR2 FVKESK, per germline. V lost 2 bases, J lost 4 bases, and 18 bases lay in between. This CDR3 comprises 16 residues. The DNA of the CDR3 is TGTGCCAGCAGCCAAAATGCGGGACTTATGATTTACGAGCAGTACTTC. Translating gives CASSQNAGLMIYEQYF.

This clonotype was detected a few times. The J gene is TRBJ2-1, the V gene TRBV20-1, with 8 bases that match TRBD1. Per the germline V gene, CDR1 is DFQATT and CDR2 is SNEGSKA (reference sequence). V was pared by 5 bases and J by 12 bases, with 3 bases of the junction left unmatched. This CDR3 is 10 amino acids long. In DNA, the CDR3 is TGCAGTGCTCGGGACAGGTGGCAGTTCTTC. Translated: CSARDRWQFF.

This clonotype was counted only a few times. The chain employs TRBV7-6 and TRBJ2-2; TRBD1 might be the D (6 bases). V lost 5 bases to trimming and J lost 5 bases, with 9 bases between them. The CDR3 has 13 amino acids. Per the germline V gene, CDR1 is SGHVS and CDR2 is FNYEAQ. CDR3 DNA sequence: TGTGCCAGCAGCCAAGGGACAACCGGGGAGCTGTTTTTT. Its protein product is CASSQGTTGELFF. The full variable domain, rest sourced from reference TRBV7-6 and TRBJ2-2, is GAGVSQSPRYKVTKRGQDVALRCDPISGHVSLYWYRQALGQGPEFLTYFNYEAQQDKSGLPNDRFSAERPEGSISTLTIQRTEQRDSAMYRCASSQGTTGELFFGEGSRLTVL.